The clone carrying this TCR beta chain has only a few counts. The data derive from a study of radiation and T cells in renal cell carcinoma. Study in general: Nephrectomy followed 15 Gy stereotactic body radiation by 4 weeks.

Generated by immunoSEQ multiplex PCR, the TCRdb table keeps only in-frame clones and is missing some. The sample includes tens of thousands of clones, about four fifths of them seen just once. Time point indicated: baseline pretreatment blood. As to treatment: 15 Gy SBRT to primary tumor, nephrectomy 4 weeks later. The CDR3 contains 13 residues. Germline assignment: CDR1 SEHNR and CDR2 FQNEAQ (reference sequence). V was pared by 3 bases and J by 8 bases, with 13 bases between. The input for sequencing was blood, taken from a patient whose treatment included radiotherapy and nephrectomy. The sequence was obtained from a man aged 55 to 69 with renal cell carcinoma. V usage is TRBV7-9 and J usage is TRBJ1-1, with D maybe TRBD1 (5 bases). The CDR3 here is CASSFMGHAEAFF. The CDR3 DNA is TGTGCCAGCAGCTTTATGGGGCACGCAGAAGCTTTCTTT.